The following is a T cell receptor (beta chain) sequence with its context. Its antigen remains unknown. The source of the sample is a study of T cell responses to AZD1222 COVID-19 vaccine. General study results and limits: Only 5 or 6 AZD1222 recipients tested seropositive at baseline.

CDR3 length: 13 amino acids. Trimming pared 2 bases from V and 4 bases from J, leaving 8 bases between. Germline V gene sequence: CDR1 SNHLY, CDR2 FYNNEI. Pooled in the analysis were second doses at about 4 or about 12 weeks. Assay: immunoSEQ multiplex PCR; the TCRdb copy retains only in-frame clones and omits some. The repertoire holds more than 55,000 clones, with roughly 80% as singletons. The source material was peripheral blood, sampled 28 days after the second AZD1222 dose. The chain links TRBV2 to TRBJ1-1; possibly TRBD1 for D (5 bases). The receptor was derived from an adult who received the AZD1222 COVID-19 vaccine. DNA of the CDR3: TGTGCCAGCAGTGAACTCGGGGGCACTGAAGCTTTCTTT. It is translated as CASSELGGTEAFF.